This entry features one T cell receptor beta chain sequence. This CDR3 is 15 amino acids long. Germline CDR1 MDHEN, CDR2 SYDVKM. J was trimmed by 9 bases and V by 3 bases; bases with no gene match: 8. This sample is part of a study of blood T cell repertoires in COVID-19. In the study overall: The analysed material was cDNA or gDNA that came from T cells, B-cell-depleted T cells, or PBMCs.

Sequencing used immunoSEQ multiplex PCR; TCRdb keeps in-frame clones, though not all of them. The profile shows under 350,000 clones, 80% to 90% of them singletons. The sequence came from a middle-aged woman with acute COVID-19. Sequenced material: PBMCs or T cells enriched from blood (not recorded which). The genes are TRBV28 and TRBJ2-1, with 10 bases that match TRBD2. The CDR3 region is CASSLPLAGVGEQFF. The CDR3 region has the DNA TGTGCCAGCAGTTTGCCGCTAGCGGGAGTTGGTGAGCAGTTCTTC.